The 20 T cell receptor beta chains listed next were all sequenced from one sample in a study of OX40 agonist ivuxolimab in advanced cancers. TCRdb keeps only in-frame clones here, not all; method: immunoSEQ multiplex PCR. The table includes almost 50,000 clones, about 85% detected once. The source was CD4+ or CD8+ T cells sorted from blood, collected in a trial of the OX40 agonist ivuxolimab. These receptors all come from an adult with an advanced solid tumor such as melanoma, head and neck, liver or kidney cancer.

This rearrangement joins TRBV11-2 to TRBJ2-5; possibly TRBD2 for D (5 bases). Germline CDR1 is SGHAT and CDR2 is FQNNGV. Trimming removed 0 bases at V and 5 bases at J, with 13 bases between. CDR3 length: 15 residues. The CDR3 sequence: CASSLERYPGETQYF. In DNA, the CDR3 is TGTGCCAGCAGCTTAGAACGATATCCGGGGGAGACCCAGTACTTC.

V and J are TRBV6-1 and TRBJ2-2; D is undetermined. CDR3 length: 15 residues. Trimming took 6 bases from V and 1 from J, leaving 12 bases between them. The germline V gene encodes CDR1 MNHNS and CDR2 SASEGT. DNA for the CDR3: TGTGCCAGCAGGACGGCTGGCGTGAACACCGGGGAGCTGTTTTTT. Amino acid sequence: CASRTAGVNTGELFF.

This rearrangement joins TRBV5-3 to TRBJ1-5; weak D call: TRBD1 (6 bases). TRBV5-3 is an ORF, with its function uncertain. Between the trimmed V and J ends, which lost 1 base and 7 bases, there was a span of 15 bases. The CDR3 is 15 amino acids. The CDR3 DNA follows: TGTGCCAGAAGCTTGAAGACAGGTTTGGGCCAGCCCCAGCATTTT. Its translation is CARSLKTGLGQPQHF.

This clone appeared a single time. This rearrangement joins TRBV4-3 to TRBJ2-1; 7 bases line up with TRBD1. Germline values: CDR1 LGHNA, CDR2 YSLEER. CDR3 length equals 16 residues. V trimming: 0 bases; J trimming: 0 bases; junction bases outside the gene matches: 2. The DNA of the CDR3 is TGCGCCAGCAGCCAAGATGGGACAGTCTCCTACAATGAGCAGTTCTTC. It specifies CASSQDGTVSYNEQFF.

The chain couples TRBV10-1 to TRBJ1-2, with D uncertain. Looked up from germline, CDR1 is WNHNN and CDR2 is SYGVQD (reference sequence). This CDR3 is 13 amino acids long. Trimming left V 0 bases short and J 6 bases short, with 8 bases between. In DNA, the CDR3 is TGCGCCAGCAGTGAGTCGCCGAAACATGGCTACACCTTC. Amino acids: CASSESPKHGYTF.

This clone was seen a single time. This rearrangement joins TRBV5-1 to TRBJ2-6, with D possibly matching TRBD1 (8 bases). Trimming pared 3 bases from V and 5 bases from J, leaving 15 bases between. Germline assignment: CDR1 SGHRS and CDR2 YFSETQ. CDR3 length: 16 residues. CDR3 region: CASSSGQGGWANVLTF. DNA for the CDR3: TGCGCCAGCAGCTCCGGACAGGGAGGGTGGGCCAACGTCCTGACTTTC. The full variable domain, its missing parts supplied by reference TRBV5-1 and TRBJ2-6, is KAGVTQTPRYLIKTRGQQVTLSCSPISGHRSVSWYQQTPGQGLQFLFEYFSETQRNKGNFPGRFSGRQFSNSRSEMNVSTLELGDSALYLCASSSGQGGWANVLTFGAGSRLTVL.

The CDR3 DNA sequence: TGTGCCAGTAGTATAACAGGGGAAATCACAGATACGCAGTATTTT. It specifies CASSITGEITDTQYF. The rearrangement links TRBV19 to TRBJ2-3; TRBD1 matches at 7 bases. The CDR3 covers 15 residues. Losses at the gene ends were 2 bases for V and 2 bases for J; bases not matched to a gene: 4. Germline lookup yields CDR1 LNHDA and CDR2 SQIVND (reference sequence). The full variable domain, rest sourced from reference TRBV19 and TRBJ2-3, is DGGITQSPKYLFRKEGQNVTLSCEQNLNHDAMYWYRQDPGQGLRLIYYSQIVNDFQKGDIAEGYSVSREKKESFPLTVTSAQKNPTAFYLCASSITGEITDTQYFGPGTRLTVL.

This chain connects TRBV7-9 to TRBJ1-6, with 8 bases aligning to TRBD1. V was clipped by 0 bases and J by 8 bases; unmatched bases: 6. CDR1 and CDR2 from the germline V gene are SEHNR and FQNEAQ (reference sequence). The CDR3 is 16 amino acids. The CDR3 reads CASSLATGQDYSPLHF. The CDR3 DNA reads TGTGCCAGCAGCTTAGCGACGGGACAGGACTATTCACCCCTCCACTTT.

The CDR3 DNA sequence: TGCGCCAGCAGTTTCTGGACAGGGGGCGAGAAAAATCCTGGAAACACCATATATTTT. The encoded protein is CASSFWTGGEKNPGNTIYF. The chain combines TRBV5-1 with TRBJ1-3; 11 bases are shared with TRBD1. From germline, CDR1 is SGHRS and CDR2 YFSETQ. Trimming at V came to 5 bases and at J to 2 bases, leaving 15 bases not matched to a gene. This CDR3 contains 19 residues. Looking up the rest from reference TRBV5-1 and TRBJ1-3 gives the full variable domain: KAGVTQTPRYLIKTRGQQVTLSCSPISGHRSVSWYQQTPGQGLQFLFEYFSETQRNKGNFPGRFSGRQFSNSRSEMNVSTLELGDSALYLCASSFWTGGEKNPGNTIYFGEGSWLTVV.

For the CDR3, the DNA is TGTGCCAGCAGTTGGGGCAGCGGCATCTCTGGAAACACCATATATTTT. It translates to CASSWGSGISGNTIYF. This chain connects TRBV6-5 to TRBJ1-3; tentatively, D is TRBD1 (5 bases). This CDR3 contains 16 residues. Trimming shortened V by 4 bases and J by 0 bases, and 13 bases separated the two germline ends. Germline V CDR1 and CDR2: MNHEY, SVGAGI.

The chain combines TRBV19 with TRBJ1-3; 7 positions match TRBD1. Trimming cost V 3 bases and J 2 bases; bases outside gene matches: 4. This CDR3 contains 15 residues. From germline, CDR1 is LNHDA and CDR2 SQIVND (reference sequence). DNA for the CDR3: TGTGCCAGTAGTATCGCCACAGGGGCTGGAAACACCATATATTTT. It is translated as CASSIATGAGNTIYF.

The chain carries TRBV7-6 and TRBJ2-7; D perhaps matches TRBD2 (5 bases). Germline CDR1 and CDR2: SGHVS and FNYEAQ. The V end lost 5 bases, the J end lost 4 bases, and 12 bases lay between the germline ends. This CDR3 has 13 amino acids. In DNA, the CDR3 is TGTGCCAGCAGCGTCGACGGGAATTACGAGCAGTACTTC. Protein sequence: CASSVDGNYEQYF.

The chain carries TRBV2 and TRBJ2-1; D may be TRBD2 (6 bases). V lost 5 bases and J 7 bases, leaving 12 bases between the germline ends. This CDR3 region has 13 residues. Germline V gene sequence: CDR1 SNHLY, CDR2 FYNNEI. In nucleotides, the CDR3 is TGTGCCAGCAGTTACGGGAGCTGGAATGAGCAGTTCTTC. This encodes CASSYGSWNEQFF.

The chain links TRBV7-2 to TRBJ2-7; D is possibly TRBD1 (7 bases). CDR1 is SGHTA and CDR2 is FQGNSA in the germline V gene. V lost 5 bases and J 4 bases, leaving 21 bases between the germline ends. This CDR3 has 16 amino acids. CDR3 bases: TGTGCCAGCAGCCCAGGGCGGGACAGCGGCTTATACGAGCAGTACTTC. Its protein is CASSPGRDSGLYEQYF. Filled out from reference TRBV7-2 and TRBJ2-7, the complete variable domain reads GAGVSQSPSNKVTEKGKDVELRCDPISGHTALYWYRQSLGQGLEFLIYFQGNSAPDKSGLPSDRFSAERTGGSVSTLTIQRTQQEDSAVYLCASSPGRDSGLYEQYFGPGTRLTVT.

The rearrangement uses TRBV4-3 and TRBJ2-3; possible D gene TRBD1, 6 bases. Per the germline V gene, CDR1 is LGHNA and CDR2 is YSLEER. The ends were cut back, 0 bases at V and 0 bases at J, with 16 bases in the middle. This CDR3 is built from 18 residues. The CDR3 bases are TGCGCCAGCAGCCAAGATGTCGCAGGGGCCGTTAGCACAGATACGCAGTATTTT. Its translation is CASSQDVAGAVSTDTQYF.

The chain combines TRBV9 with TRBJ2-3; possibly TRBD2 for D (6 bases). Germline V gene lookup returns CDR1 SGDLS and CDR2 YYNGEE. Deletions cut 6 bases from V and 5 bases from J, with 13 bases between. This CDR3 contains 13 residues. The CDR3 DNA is TGTGCCAGCACGGCGGGGCCGGGAGATACGCAGTATTTT. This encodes CASTAGPGDTQYF.

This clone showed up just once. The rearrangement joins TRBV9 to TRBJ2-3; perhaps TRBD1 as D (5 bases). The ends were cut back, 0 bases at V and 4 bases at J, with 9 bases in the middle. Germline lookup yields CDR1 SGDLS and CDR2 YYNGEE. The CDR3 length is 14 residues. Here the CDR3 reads CASSVEGDADTQYF. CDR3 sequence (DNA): TGTGCCAGCAGCGTAGAAGGGGATGCAGATACGCAGTATTTT.

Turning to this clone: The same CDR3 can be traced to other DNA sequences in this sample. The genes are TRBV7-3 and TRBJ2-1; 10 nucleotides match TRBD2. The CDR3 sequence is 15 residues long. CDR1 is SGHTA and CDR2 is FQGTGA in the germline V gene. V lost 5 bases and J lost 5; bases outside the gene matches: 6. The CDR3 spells CASSPLAGANNEQFF. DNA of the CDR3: TGTGCCAGCAGCCCCCTAGCGGGGGCCAACAATGAGCAGTTCTTC.

CDR3 in amino acids: CASSIGTGDQPQHF. Here the CDR3 DNA reads TGTGCCAGCAGTATAGGGACAGGGGATCAGCCCCAGCATTTT. This rearrangement joins TRBV6-1 to TRBJ1-5, with TRBD1 identical over 10 bases. This CDR3 is 14 amino acids long. The germline gives CDR1 MNHNS, CDR2 SASEGT. The J segment lost 5 bases and the V segment lost 5 bases, leaving 3 bases of the junction unmatched.

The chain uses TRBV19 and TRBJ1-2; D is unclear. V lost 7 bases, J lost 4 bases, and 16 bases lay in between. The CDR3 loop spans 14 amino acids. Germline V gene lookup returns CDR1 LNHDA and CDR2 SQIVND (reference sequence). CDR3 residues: CASTGRSSIYGYTF. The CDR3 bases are TGTGCCAGTACTGGCAGGTCCTCTATCTATGGCTACACCTTC.